This TCR beta chain was recorded in a study of blood T cell repertoires in COVID-19. Across the study: Some COVID-19 samples were acute and others convalescent; all came from the United States, Italy and Spain. PBMCs, B-cell-depleted T cells, or T cells were the source of the cDNA or gDNA that made up the material.

Germline CDR1 and CDR2: SNHLY and FYNNEI. J was trimmed by 4 bases and V by 5 bases; bases with no gene match: 7. The CDR3 totals 14 residues. Original processing notes: Estimation of nucleated cell counts relied on the amplification of reference gene primers. Sequencing used immunoSEQ multiplex PCR; TCRdb keeps in-frame clones, though not all of them. That table supplies the V and J calls and clone size; D and trimming were determined from the DNA. The table records roughly 380,000 clones, roughly 90% of them present only once. Seattle enrolled patients during active infection and tracked them longitudinally.

Sequencing was performed on peripheral blood. The rearrangement uses TRBV2 and TRBJ2-5; 7 positions agree with TRBD1. This clonotype was obtained from a woman aged 40 to 50 with COVID-19, enrolled during active disease. Written as DNA, the CDR3 is TGTGCCAGCAGTCCGGGACAGACGGGAGAGACCCAGTACTTC. Protein product: CASSPGQTGETQYF.